One sample yielded the 10 T cell receptor beta chains listed below, sequenced in a study of identical twins. TCRdb re-analysed the 5' RACE reads in MiXCR, keeping a single row per CDR3 protein. The sample contains around 95,000 distinct CDR3 sequences, 5.9% of which appear only once. Input material: memory T cells sorted from blood. The receptors derive from a woman in her 50s in good health.

The chain carries TRBV27 and TRBJ2-3; 9 bases map to TRBD2. CDR1 and CDR2 (germline): MNHEY, SMNVEV (reference sequence). CDR3 length: 16 amino acids. Germline trimming cut 5 bases from V and 2 bases from J; bases unmatched to any gene: 8. The CDR3 spells CASSPRAGGITDTQYF. The CDR3 DNA sequence: TGTGCCAGCAGTCCCCGAGCGGGAGGTATCACAGATACGCAGTATTTT.

The rearrangement joins TRBV10-2 to TRBJ1-4, with TRBD1 matching 7 bases. This CDR3 has 17 amino acids. The germline V gene has CDR1 WSHSY and CDR2 SAAADI. Trimming cost V 0 bases and J 7 bases; bases outside gene matches: 11. CDR3 in DNA: TGCGCCAGCAGTGAGTCACGGGGACAGTCCGGGGTTGAAAAACTGTTTTTT. Translating gives CASSESRGQSGVEKLFF.

This clonotype has at least ten counts. The chain joins TRBV7-8 to TRBJ2-1, with D tentatively TRBD2 (6 bases). CDR3 size: 15 residues. V lost 5 bases and J lost 2, with 13 bases in between. CDR1 is SGHVS, CDR2 FQNEAQ, per germline. CDR3 in amino acids: CASSRGTGAYNEQFF. The CDR3 DNA reads as TGTGCCAGCAGCCGGGGGACGGGGGCCTACAATGAGCAGTTCTTC.

The chain joins TRBV6-2 or TRBV6-3 to TRBJ2-1; TRBD1 aligns across 11 bases. V lost 4 bases, J lost 7 bases, and 3 bases stayed unmatched. Germline-derived CDR1 and CDR2 are MNHEY and SVGEGT. The CDR3 covers 14 residues. CDR3 in DNA: TGTGCCAGCAGTTTCGGGACAGGGGGAAATGAGCAGTTCTTC. It codes for CASSFGTGGNEQFF.

The chain employs TRBV20-1 and TRBJ1-5; D may be TRBD1 (6 bases). This CDR3 region has 14 residues. Looked up from germline, CDR1 is DFQATT and CDR2 is SNEGSKA (reference sequence). Trimming pared 1 base from V and 8 bases from J, leaving 15 bases between. The CDR3 DNA follows: TGCAGTGCTAGAGGCAGGGGAACCGGCGAGCCCCAGCATTTT. The encoded protein is CSARGRGTGEPQHF.

This clonotype was counted ten times or more. The J gene is TRBJ2-1, the V gene TRBV5-1, with 8 positions matching TRBD1. The ends lost 1 base at V and 8 bases at J; junction bases unmatched: 8. Germline loops: CDR1 SGHRS, CDR2 YFSETQ. This CDR3 is built from 15 residues. CDR3 protein: CASSLNTGGFHEQFF. The CDR3 DNA sequence: TGCGCCAGCAGCTTGAATACAGGGGGGTTCCATGAGCAGTTCTTC.

This clonotype was recorded many times. The chain couples TRBV28 to TRBJ2-1; either TRBD1 or TRBD2 may supply D (5 bases each). Per the germline V gene, CDR1 is MDHEN and CDR2 is SYDVKM. The ends were cut back, 8 bases at V and 1 base at J, with 12 bases in the middle. The CDR3 length is 14 residues. The CDR3 is CASRWGSSYNEQFF. The CDR3 DNA reads TGTGCCAGCCGGTGGGGGAGTTCCTACAATGAGCAGTTCTTC.

In this sample, this clonotype turned up many times. The rearrangement uses TRBV7-2 and TRBJ2-2; 8 bases agree with TRBD2. Germline CDR1 and CDR2: SGHTA and FQGNSA. V shed 1 base and J 4 bases; nucleotides not matched to a gene: 5. The CDR3 runs 16 residues. The CDR3 region has the DNA TGTGCCAGCAGCTTAGTCAGCGGGAGATCCACCGGGGAGCTGTTTTTT. Its protein is CASSLVSGRSTGELFF.

This sequence joins TRBV28 and TRBJ1-1, with 8 bases identical to TRBD1. V gave up 6 bases and J gave up 10 bases; unmatched junction bases: 4. Germline V gives CDR1 MDHEN, CDR2 SYDVKM. The CDR3 is made up of 11 amino acids. The CDR3 DNA sequence: TGTGCCAGCAGACGACAGGGGTCAGCTTTCTTT. This sequence encodes CASRRQGSAFF.

V and J are TRBV7-6 and TRBJ1-6; 7 bases map to TRBD1. CDR3 length: 16 amino acids. J was trimmed by 4 bases and V by 5 bases; bases with no gene match: 8. Germline CDR1 is SGHVS and CDR2 is FNYEAQ. The CDR3 region has the DNA TGTGCCAGCAGCCAGACCTGGGACAGTTATAATTCACCCCTCCACTTT. The encoded protein is CASSQTWDSYNSPLHF.